One and the same sample provided the 21 T cell receptor beta chains below, sequenced in a study of shared T cell receptors in the human thymus. The table came from immunoSEQ multiplex PCR; TCRdb's copy has only in-frame clones and leaves some out. The repertoire holds hundreds of thousands of clones, approximately 90% seen once, with 0.0085% to 0.012% in the top ten. This sample was shared with a second study, whose subject was human thymus T cells.

Sequences were obtained from thymocytes. Source of these receptors: a boy under two years old with a congenital heart defect.

This chain links TRBV11-2 with TRBJ2-1, with a weak D call TRBD2 (5 bases). Germline CDR1 is SGHAT and CDR2 is FQNNGV. This CDR3 contains 13 residues. The V end lost 1 base, the J end lost 15 bases, and 16 bases lay between the germline ends. As DNA, the CDR3 is TGTGCCAGCAGCTTAGGAGGACGGGGTAGAATGTTCTTC. Its protein product is CASSLGGRGRMFF.

The CDR3 region is CASSLKGTVRNEKLFF. The DNA of the CDR3 is TGTGCCAGCAGCTTAAAGGGGACAGTGAGAAATGAAAAACTGTTTTTT. The chain carries TRBV7-2 and TRBJ1-4; 7 positions match TRBD1. The CDR3 runs to 16 residues. Unmatched junction bases numbered 8, after V lost 2 bases and J lost 5 bases. Germline CDR1 reads SGHTA; CDR2 reads FQGNSA.

This clone has just a few counts. This chain uses TRBV18 with TRBJ2-4; D not resolved. Trimming pared 8 bases from V and 15 bases from J, leaving 8 bases between. This CDR3 is 8 amino acids long. Germline V lookup: CDR1 KGHSH, CDR2 LQKENI. This CDR3 is CASPKRYF. The DNA for the CDR3 is TGTGCCAGCCCTAAACGGTACTTC.

To note about this clone: This same CDR3 is encoded by further DNA sequences in the sample. The CDR3 bases are TGTGCCAGCAGTCCTCATCGGGGCCAAGAGACCCAGTACTTC. Amino acids: CASSPHRGQETQYF. The rearrangement uses TRBV28 and TRBJ2-5, with D possibly being TRBD2 (5 bases). V shed 5 bases and J shed 1 base, with 11 bases lying between them. Germline V gene sequence: CDR1 MDHEN, CDR2 SYDVKM. CDR3 length equals 14 residues.

This chain links TRBV6-1 with TRBJ2-7; perhaps TRBD2 as D (6 bases). CDR3 length: 19 amino acids. Germline-derived CDR1 and CDR2 are MNHNS and SASEGT. The germline V and J ends were trimmed by 4 bases and 4 bases, with 29 bases remaining between them. The CDR3 loop reads CASSGTGTTEVAGKYEQYF. In nucleotides, the CDR3 is TGTGCCAGCAGTGGAACCGGGACGACGGAGGTGGCGGGAAAATACGAGCAGTACTTC.

The CDR3 sequence is CASSLRQAGEKLFF. As DNA, the CDR3 is TGTGCCAGCAGCCTTCGACAGGCAGGGGAAAAACTGTTTTTT. This chain links TRBV7-2 with TRBJ1-4; tentative D call: TRBD1 (6 bases). The germline V and J ends were trimmed by 5 bases and 8 bases, with 15 bases remaining between them. The CDR3 sequence is 14 residues long. The V gene's germline CDR1 is SGHTA and CDR2 FQGNSA.

A single count supports this clone. This sequence joins TRBV28 and TRBJ2-7, with D perhaps TRBD1 (5 bases). Deletions cut 2 bases from V and 0 bases from J, with 8 bases between. Germline V gene lookup returns CDR1 MDHEN and CDR2 SYDVKM. This CDR3 is built from 14 residues. Written as DNA, the CDR3 is TGTGCCAGCAGTTTACCAGGGCACTCCTACGAGCAGTACTTC. This gives the protein CASSLPGHSYEQYF.

Only one count was recorded for this clone. As DNA, the CDR3 is TGTGCTAGTGGTTCACCCGGGGTAGCGGGAGACACCGGGGAGCTGTTTTTT. The encoded protein is CASGSPGVAGDTGELFF. The chain links TRBV12-5 to TRBJ2-2; 9 positions agree with TRBD2. The ends lost 4 bases at V and 3 bases at J; junction bases unmatched: 9. Germline loops: CDR1 LGHNT, CDR2 FRNRAP. The CDR3 loop spans 17 amino acids.

The chain's CDR3 is CASGPGVLAKLFF. The CDR3, as DNA: TGTGCTAGCGGCCCCGGGGTACTTGCAAAACTGTTTTTT. V is TRBV12-5 and J is TRBJ1-4; D gene ambiguous. Germline V CDR1 and CDR2: LGHNT, FRNRAP. V lost 9 bases and J lost 10, with 18 bases in between. The CDR3 consists of 13 residues.

The chain uses TRBV27 and TRBJ2-4, with TRBD1 matching 10 bases. The CDR3 has 18 amino acids. The junction had 11 bases not matched to a gene; V was cut back by 6 bases and J by 0 bases. Germline values: CDR1 MNHEY, CDR2 SMNVEV (reference sequence). The DNA for the CDR3 is TGTGCCAGCAGCCCGGGACAGGGGCCGACTATAGCCAAAAACATTCAGTACTTC. Translated, it gives CASSPGQGPTIAKNIQYF.

The chain has TRBV13 and TRBJ2-1; D perhaps matches TRBD1 (6 bases). Germline-derived CDR1 and CDR2 are PRHDT and FYEKMQ (reference sequence). V gave up 4 bases and J gave up 2 bases, with 12 bases separating them. This CDR3 spans 15 amino acids. The CDR3 DNA follows: TGTGCCAGCAGCTATGTATCAGGGGCCTACAATGAGCAGTTCTTC. Amino acid sequence: CASSYVSGAYNEQFF.

The rearrangement links TRBV4-2 to TRBJ2-7, with 8 bases that match TRBD2. Trimming took 0 bases from V and 5 from J; bases not matched to a gene: 12. The germline CDR1 and CDR2 sequences are LGHNA and YNFKEQ. CDR3 size: 17 residues. The CDR3 is CASSQEIGGLVGHEQYF. The CDR3 DNA is TGTGCCAGCAGCCAAGAGATCGGGGGACTAGTTGGCCACGAGCAGTACTTC.

This chain joins TRBV29-1 and TRBJ2-1; 8 bases are shared with TRBD2. The CDR3 loop spans 17 amino acids. Trimming removed 4 bases from V and 0 bases from J; junction bases left unmatched: 11. Per germline, CDR1 SQVTM and CDR2 ANQGSEA. The CDR3 bases are TGCAGCGTTGGATTTGCGGCGGGAGGAAGCTCCTACAATGAGCAGTTCTTC. Its protein is CSVGFAAGGSSYNEQFF.

The V and J genes are TRBV6-6 and TRBJ1-1, with TRBD1 matching over 7 bases. After removal of 5 bases from V and 4 bases from J, the junction contained 10 bases not matched to a gene. The V gene's germline CDR1 is MNHNY and CDR2 SVGAGI (reference sequence). The CDR3 is 15 residues long. The CDR3 DNA reads as TGTGCCAGCAGTGACCGACAGGGAAGTGGCACTGAAGCTTTCTTT. This gives the protein CASSDRQGSGTEAFF.

This chain joins TRBV5-6 and TRBJ1-2; D gene unclear. The CDR3 is made up of 13 amino acids. Trimming took 0 bases from V and 2 from J, leaving 5 bases between them. CDR1 is SGHDT, CDR2 YYEEEE, per germline. CDR3 sequence reads: CASSLGVNYGYTF. The CDR3 bases are TGTGCCAGCAGCTTGGGAGTGAACTATGGCTACACCTTC.

The chain is built from TRBV2 and TRBJ2-1; possibly TRBD1 for D (5 bases). From germline, CDR1 is SNHLY and CDR2 FYNNEI. The germline V and J ends were trimmed by 3 bases and 7 bases, with 16 bases remaining between them. The CDR3 extends over 15 amino acids. The CDR3: CASSDGAQVANEQFF. The CDR3 DNA follows: TGTGCCAGCAGTGATGGGGCCCAGGTAGCTAATGAGCAGTTCTTC.

This chain links TRBV6-5 with TRBJ2-7; 7 nucleotides agree with TRBD2. Germline assignment: CDR1 MNHEY and CDR2 SVGAGI. The V segment lost 6 bases and the J segment 2 bases; nucleotides outside the gene matches: 13. The CDR3 is 16 residues long. Written as DNA, the CDR3 is TGTGCCAGCAGCTACGATCACCTAGCGGAAACCTACGAGCAGTACTTC. Its translation: CASSYDHLAETYEQYF.

The chain couples TRBV4-3 to TRBJ1-6; tentatively, D is TRBD1 (6 bases). The CDR3 runs to 20 residues. Per the germline V gene, CDR1 is LGHNA and CDR2 is YSLEER. V lost 0 bases to trimming and J lost 0 bases, with 18 bases between them. CDR3 sequence (DNA): TGCGCCAGCAGCCAAGAAAAGGTTCGGGGGGGCGGCTCCTATAATTCACCCCTCCACTTT. Residues: CASSQEKVRGGGSYNSPLHF.

The genes are TRBV21-1 and TRBJ2-3; the table's TRBD2 call for D was not verified on the DNA. TRBV21-1 is a pseudogene. The CDR3 totals 23 residues. CDR3 nucleotides: TGTGCCAGCAGCAATCCGGGACAGGGGTATCCCCCGGGACTAGCGGGGAGCACAGATACGCAGTATTTT. Its protein is CASSNPGQGYPPGLAGSTDTQYF.

The chain couples TRBV6-4 to TRBJ2-2; 8 bases align to TRBD2. The germline CDR1 and CDR2 sequences are MRHNA and SNTAGT. The CDR3 loop spans 17 amino acids. V gave up 0 bases and J gave up 0 bases; unmatched junction bases: 3. The CDR3 region has the DNA TGTGCCAGCAGTGACTCTACGGGAGGGCCGAACACCGGGGAGCTGTTTTTT. Translated, it gives CASSDSTGGPNTGELFF.

V gene TRBV27 combines with J gene TRBJ1-2, with D perhaps TRBD1 (6 bases). CDR3 length equals 14 residues. Trimming pared 3 bases from V and 4 bases from J, leaving 12 bases between. CDR1 MNHEY and CDR2 SMNVEV come from the germline V gene (reference sequence). CDR3 amino acids: CASSLAGQSYGYTF. The CDR3 nucleotides read TGTGCCAGCAGTTTGGCTGGACAGTCCTATGGCTACACCTTC.